This T cell receptor beta chain was profiled in a study of T cell responses to AZD1222 COVID-19 vaccine. This table comes from immunoSEQ multiplex PCR, and its TCRdb copy is limited to in-frame clones, with some not included. The repertoire holds 73,000 or so clones, with roughly 82% as singletons. Germline V CDR1 and CDR2: MNHNY, SVGAGI (reference sequence). The ends lost 10 bases at V and 4 bases at J; junction bases unmatched: 4. This CDR3 comprises 12 residues. This clonotype originated in an adult in good health. The rearrangement uses TRBV6-6 and TRBJ1-5; 7 bases agree with TRBD1. Here the sequenced sample was peripheral blood, taken on day 0 of AZD1222 vaccination. DNA for the CDR3: TGTGCCAACGGACAGGCTAATCAGCCCCAGCATTTT. Its translation is CANGQANQPQHF.